This record covers a single T cell receptor (beta chain). Its antigen remains unidentified. Analyses pooled second doses at about 4 or about 12 weeks. The entry originates in a study of T cell responses to AZD1222 COVID-19 vaccine. Assay used: immunoSEQ multiplex PCR; TCRdb lists only in-frame clones, some missing. The sample consists of some 45,000 clones, roughly 87% of them appearing once. Study outcomes and limitations: Among spike-specific TCRs, nearly half reportedly target unmutated variant regions. Clonal diversity was possibly underestimated; the donors were predominantly white British and more often female.

This sample comprised peripheral blood, obtained 28 days after the second AZD1222 dose. The source of this sequence is an adult who received the AZD1222 COVID-19 vaccine.

The CDR3 DNA follows: TGTGCCAGCAGCGGCGGGACAGCCTCTAGTGAAAAACTGTTTTTT. This gives the protein CASSGGTASSEKLFF. The chain uses TRBV9 and TRBJ1-4; 7 bases align to TRBD1. Unmatched junction bases numbered 9, after V lost 3 bases and J lost 7 bases. Germline CDR1 and CDR2: SGDLS and YYNGEE. The CDR3 spans 15 residues. Complete variable domain (other parts from reference TRBV9 and TRBJ1-4): DSGVTQTPKHLITATGQRVTLRCSPRSGDLSVYWYQQSLDQGLQFLIQYYNGEERAKGNILERFSAQQFPDLHSELNLSSLELGDSALYFCASSGGTASSEKLFFGSGTQLSVL.